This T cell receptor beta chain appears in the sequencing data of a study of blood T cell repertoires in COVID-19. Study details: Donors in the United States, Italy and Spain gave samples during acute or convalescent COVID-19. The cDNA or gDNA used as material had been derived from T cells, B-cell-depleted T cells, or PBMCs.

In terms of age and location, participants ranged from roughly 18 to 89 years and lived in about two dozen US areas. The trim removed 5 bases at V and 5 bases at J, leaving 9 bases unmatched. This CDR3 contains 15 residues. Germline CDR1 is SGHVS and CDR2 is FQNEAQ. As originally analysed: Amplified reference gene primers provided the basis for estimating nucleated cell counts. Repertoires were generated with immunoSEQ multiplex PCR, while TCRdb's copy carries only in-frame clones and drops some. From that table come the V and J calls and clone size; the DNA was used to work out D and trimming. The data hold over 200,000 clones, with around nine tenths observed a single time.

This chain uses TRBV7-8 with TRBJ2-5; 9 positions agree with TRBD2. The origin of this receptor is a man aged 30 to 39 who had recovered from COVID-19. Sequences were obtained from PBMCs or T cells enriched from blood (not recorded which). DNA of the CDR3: TGTGCCAGCAGCAACCCGGGTAGCGGGGGTGAGACCCAGTACTTC. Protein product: CASSNPGSGGETQYF.